Listed below are T cell receptor beta chains from one sample, sequenced in a study of radiotherapy plus CTLA-4 blockade in lung cancer. Libraries were prepared by immunoSEQ multiplex PCR; TCRdb keeps only in-frame clonotypes and omits some of them. The sample lists roughly 100,000 clones; about 85% were seen once. The sample in question was peripheral blood, obtained from a patient treated with radiotherapy plus ipilimumab. The receptors derive from a human donor with non-small cell lung cancer that progressed on radiotherapy plus ipilimumab. Some clones in this sample may be carry-over from other donors' samples. Each CDR3 is given with its conserved first and last residue. The D gene is left open where the match is weak. Expanded clones get a size class; other rows say once, few or many, or leave the size out.

v_gene	d_gene	j_gene	abundance	CDR3aa	CDR3nt
TRBV4-3	-	TRBJ1-6	few	CASSQDRNRVYSPLHF	TGCGCCAGCAGCCAAGATCGGAACAGGGTCTATTCACCCCTCCACTTT
TRBV15	-	TRBJ1-3	-	CATSRDFSGRSGNTIYF	TGTGCCACCAGCAGAGATTTTAGCGGCCGCTCTGGAAACACCATATATTTT
TRBV7-9	-	TRBJ1-1	-	CASSLVRGPRDTEAFF	TGTGCCAGCAGCTTAGTTCGGGGGCCTAGGGACACTGAAGCTTTCTTT
TRBV5-1	TRBD1	TRBJ1-5	-	CASRALDRDQPQHF	TGCGCCAGCAGGGCACTGGACAGGGATCAGCCCCAGCATTTT
TRBV7-9	-	TRBJ1-6	-	CASSPGTWGSPLHF	TGTGCCAGCAGCCCGGGGACCTGGGGTTCACCCCTCCACTTT
TRBV5-1	TRBD1	TRBJ2-5	-	CASNLPGQGRETQYF	TGCGCCAGCAACCTCCCAGGACAGGGGCGAGAGACCCAGTACTTC
TRBV15	-	TRBJ1-2	-	CATSPGALDYGYTF	TGTGCCACCAGCCCGGGGGCACTTGACTATGGCTACACCTTC
TRBV7-9	TRBD1	TRBJ2-7	-	CASSPSSGTGAYEQYF	TGTGCCAGCAGTCCAAGTTCCGGGACAGGGGCCTACGAGCAGTACTTC
TRBV21-1	-	TRBJ2-5	-	CASSKDPGEQETQYF	TGTGCCAGCAGCAAAGATCCAGGGGAACAAGAGACCCAGTACTTC
TRBV7-8	-	TRBJ2-7	-	CASSPPDGTPSYEQYF	TGTGCCAGCAGCCCCCCCGACGGCACCCCCTCCTACGAGCAGTACTTC
TRBV7-2	-	TRBJ1-2	-	CASSANGGTYGYTF	TGTGCCAGCAGCGCAAACGGGGGGACCTATGGCTACACCTTC
TRBV7-8	-	TRBJ1-2	-	CASSSQRQTRTGYTF	TGTGCCAGCAGCTCTCAGAGACAAACAAGGACGGGCTACACCTTC
TRBV4-2	TRBD2	TRBJ2-3	-	CASSLGTSDTDTQYF	TGTGCCAGCAGCCTCGGGACTAGCGACACAGATACGCAGTATTTT
TRBV5-4	-	TRBJ2-5	-	CASRSELGGTQYF	TGTGCCAGCAGGAGTGAATTAGGCGGGACCCAGTACTTC
TRBV10-3	-	TRBJ1-4	few	CAIGGLANEKLFF	TGTGCCATCGGGGGACTTGCTAATGAAAAACTGTTTTTT
TRBV13	-	TRBJ2-3	-	CASSSLTRGRDTQYF	TGTGCCAGCAGCTCTCTGACTCGAGGGAGAGATACGCAGTATTTT
TRBV23-1	-	TRBJ1-6	-	CASSPKGGEFSYNSPLHF	TGCGCCAGCAGTCCAAAGGGGGGGGAATTCTCCTATAATTCACCCCTCCACTTT
TRBV11-2	TRBD1	TRBJ1-3	-	CASSPYQTGLSGNTIYF	TGTGCCAGCAGCCCCTACCAGACAGGGCTCTCTGGAAACACCATATATTTT
TRBV7-9	-	TRBJ1-5	once	CASSYAPSSQPQHF	TGTGCCAGCAGCTACGCACCGTCGAGTCAGCCCCAGCATTTT
TRBV6-1	-	TRBJ1-2	-	CASSEGLYGYTF	TGTGCCAGCAGTGAAGGTCTCTATGGCTACACCTTC
TRBV25-1	-	TRBJ2-7	-	CASLMGYEQYF	TGTGCCAGCCTCATGGGATACGAGCAGTACTTC
TRBV7-9	TRBD1	TRBJ1-4	-	CASSQGQGYATNEKLFF	TGTGCCAGCAGCCAGGGACAGGGATATGCAACTAATGAAAAACTGTTTTTT
TRBV5-1	TRBD2	TRBJ2-3	-	CASSLLALTDTQYF	TGCGCCAGCAGCTTACTAGCGTTGACAGATACGCAGTATTTT
TRBV9	-	TRBJ2-1	-	CASSVGGSIEGEQFF	TGTGCCAGCAGCGTAGGCGGCTCCATAGAGGGTGAGCAGTTCTTC
TRBV9	TRBD1	TRBJ2-3	-	CASSAGTAATDTQYF	TGTGCCAGCAGCGCCGGGACAGCAGCCACAGATACGCAGTATTTT
TRBV6-1	-	TRBJ2-3	-	CASSDSWVADTQYF	TGTGCCAGCAGTGACTCCTGGGTCGCAGATACGCAGTATTTT
TRBV4-2	-	TRBJ1-4	-	CASSLLGILDEKLFF	TGTGCCAGCAGCCTCCTAGGCATTTTGGATGAAAAACTGTTTTTT
TRBV18	-	TRBJ1-1	-	CASSPSRERLEAFF	TGTGCCAGCTCACCGAGCAGGGAGCGGCTTGAAGCTTTCTTT
TRBV5-1	TRBD1	TRBJ1-5	-	CASSFAGGNQPQHF	TGCGCCAGCAGCTTTGCAGGGGGGAATCAGCCCCAGCATTTT
TRBV5-8	TRBD1	TRBJ2-7	-	CASSRRQGAYEQYF	TGTGCCAGCAGTAGAAGACAGGGGGCATACGAGCAGTACTTC
TRBV5-1	TRBD2	TRBJ2-3	-	CASSLDRGGDTQYF	TGCGCCAGCAGCTTGGATCGGGGGGGAGATACGCAGTATTTT